This T cell receptor beta chain comes out of a study of cytomegalovirus exposure and HLA in healthy donors. This CDR3 has 15 residues. In germline, CDR1 is SGHRS, CDR2 YFSETQ. Study outcomes and limitations: Researchers reported in a later analysis that a missense DCLRE1C variant was tied to TCR beta V- and J-gene trimming.

The primer mix had 60 Vbeta and 13 Jbeta primers. Sequencing was performed with immunoSEQ multiplex PCR; in TCRdb, only in-frame clones are kept and a portion is missing. There are fewer than 150,000 clones in the sample; under 85% occur only once, and under 6.5% lies in the top ten. On this clone itself: Its matching antigen is unknown. The junction departs from germline at one end; a sequencing error may be responsible.

Specimen: PBMCs. The genes are TRBV5-1 and TRBJ2-6; D remains ambiguous. This clonotype originated in a woman in her 50s in good health and CMV-seropositive. The DNA of the CDR3 is TGCTCCAGCAGCTTAGGAGACTCTGGGGCCAACGTCCTGACTTTC. This translates into CSSSLGDSGANVLTF.